The 29 T cell receptor beta chains below all came from one sample that was sequenced in a study of shared clonotypes between healthy human individuals. TCRdb keeps only in-frame clones here, not all; method: immunoSEQ multiplex PCR. The sample yields about 2 million clones, 90% to 95% seen once. The specimen sequenced was naive CD4+ T cells sorted from blood. Subset meaning: CD45RA+ positively selected. The receptors were gathered from a man aged 18-30 years in good health.

The V gene is TRBV5-1, the J gene TRBJ1-2; D is possibly TRBD1 (5 bases). The CDR3 consists of 16 residues. Trimming shortened V by 0 bases and J by 10 bases, and 22 bases separated the two germline ends. Germline CDR1 SGHRS, CDR2 YFSETQ. CDR3 in amino acids: CASSLGHAGGVEVYTF. CDR3 DNA sequence: TGCGCCAGCAGCTTGGGGCACGCTGGAGGGGTCGAGGTCTACACCTTC.

This chain links TRBV9 with TRBJ2-1; 8 bases match TRBD2. Looked up from germline, CDR1 is SGDLS and CDR2 is YYNGEE. The CDR3 totals 16 residues. V shed 4 bases and J 4 bases; nucleotides not matched to a gene: 10. CDR3 sequence (DNA): TGTGCCAGCAGCCCCCTTCCGGGACTAGTGTACAATGAGCAGTTCTTC. It yields the protein CASSPLPGLVYNEQFF. Full variable domain (remainder filled in from reference TRBV9 and TRBJ2-1): DSGVTQTPKHLITATGQRVTLRCSPRSGDLSVYWYQQSLDQGLQFLIQYYNGEERAKGNILERFSAQQFPDLHSELNLSSLELGDSALYFCASSPLPGLVYNEQFFGPGTRLTVL.

The rearrangement links TRBV6-1 to TRBJ1-6, with 7 bases matching TRBD1. The V gene's germline CDR1 is MNHNS and CDR2 SASEGT. The V and J ends lost 9 bases and 7 bases, in that order; junction bases with no gene match: 6. CDR3 length: 13 residues. The DNA for the CDR3 is TGTGCCAGTAACAGGGGTGGAAATTCACCCCTCCACTTT. Translated, it gives CASNRGGNSPLHF.

In its sample, this clone was seen once. V and J are TRBV9 and TRBJ2-2; 9 nucleotides line up with TRBD2. This CDR3 contains 15 residues. Trimming cost V 2 bases and J 4 bases; bases outside gene matches: 3. Germline V gene lookup returns CDR1 SGDLS and CDR2 YYNGEE. The CDR3 DNA sequence: TGTGCCAGCAGCGTGCGGGAGGGTTTCACCGGGGAGCTGTTTTTT. This encodes CASSVREGFTGELFF.

This clone was observed once. V usage is TRBV7-9 and J usage is TRBJ1-2; 12 positions match TRBD1. J gave up 8 bases and V 6 bases, and 7 bases lay outside the gene matches. This CDR3 region has 14 residues. CDR1 is SEHNR, CDR2 FQNEAQ, per germline (reference sequence). CDR3 coding DNA: TGTGCCAGCAGTCCGGGACAGGGGGCGGGAGGCTACACCTTC. Its translation is CASSPGQGAGGYTF.

The V call is TRBV5-1, the J call TRBJ1-1, with D possibly TRBD1 on 5 matching bases. The V gene lost 7 bases and the J gene lost 0 bases, with 16 bases spanning the gap. The CDR3 loop spans 15 amino acids. Per the germline V gene, CDR1 is SGHRS and CDR2 is YFSETQ. The chain's CDR3 is CASRGSEGMNTEAFF. The CDR3 nucleotides read TGCGCCAGCCGGGGGTCGGAAGGGATGAACACTGAAGCTTTCTTT.

This chain joins TRBV19 and TRBJ2-1; D not certain. Trimming removed 7 bases from V and 8 bases from J, with 9 bases in between. Germline V gene sequence: CDR1 LNHDA, CDR2 SQIVND (reference sequence). The CDR3 extends over 11 amino acids. CDR3 DNA: TGTGCCAGTACTAGTCTGGATGAGCAGTTCTTC. This codes for CASTSLDEQFF.

This rearrangement joins TRBV6-5 to TRBJ1-1; D is undetermined. This CDR3 comprises 12 residues. CDR1 and CDR2 (germline): MNHEY, SVGAGI. V lost 2 bases, J lost 3 bases, and 4 bases lay in between. The CDR3, as DNA: TGTGCCAGCAGTTACGGGGACACTGAAGCTTTCTTT. Its protein product is CASSYGDTEAFF.

On this clone: The sample holds other DNA sequences that translate to the same CDR3. The rearrangement joins TRBV2 to TRBJ2-2, with D perhaps matching TRBD1 (5 bases). V lost 6 bases and J 3 bases, leaving 5 bases between the germline ends. Looked up from germline, CDR1 is SNHLY and CDR2 is FYNNEI. The CDR3 covers 12 residues. The CDR3 loop is CASRGDTGELFF. The CDR3 DNA is TGTGCCAGCAGAGGGGACACCGGGGAGCTGTTTTTT. The complete variable domain, with remaining parts taken from reference TRBV2 and TRBJ2-2, reads EPEVTQTPSHQVTQMGQEVILRCVPISNHLYFYWYRQILGQKVEFLVSFYNNEISEKSEIFDDQFSVERPDGSNFTLKIRSTKLEDSAMYFCASRGDTGELFFGEGSRLTVL.

This rearrangement joins TRBV2 to TRBJ1-2; D is possibly TRBD1 (6 bases). Trimming cost V 6 bases and J 2 bases, with 16 bases left between them. CDR1 SNHLY and CDR2 FYNNEI come from the germline V gene. The CDR3 has 15 residues. CDR3 sequence reads: CASSQLGGANYGYTF. The CDR3 nucleotides are TGTGCCAGCAGCCAGCTTGGGGGGGCCAACTATGGCTACACCTTC.

This sequence joins TRBV11-2 and TRBJ1-2; 10 bases are shared with TRBD1. Germline-derived CDR1 and CDR2 are SGHAT and FQNNGV. The CDR3 contains 15 residues. V lost 4 bases to trimming and J lost 2 bases; unmatched junction nucleotides: 4. CDR3 nucleotides: TGTGCCAGCAGCTCCCGGGACAGGGGAAACTATGGCTACACCTTC. Its translation is CASSSRDRGNYGYTF.

On this clone: This specimen includes other DNA sequences encoding the same CDR3. This sequence joins TRBV18 and TRBJ1-1; maybe TRBD1 (6 bases). The CDR3 is made up of 14 amino acids. The V gene's germline CDR1 is KGHSH and CDR2 LQKENI. Trimming pared 6 bases from V and 1 base from J, leaving 12 bases between. In nucleotides, the CDR3 is TGTGCCAGCTCCCCGGGACACCAGAACACTGAAGCTTTCTTT. This translates into CASSPGHQNTEAFF.

Of note for this clone: Other DNA sequences in this sample translate to the same CDR3. The V call is TRBV6-5, the J call TRBJ2-7; D might be TRBD2 (5 bases). Per the germline V gene, CDR1 is MNHEY and CDR2 is SVGAGI. The CDR3 has 15 residues. The V gene lost 0 bases and the J gene lost 0 bases, with 9 bases spanning the gap. The CDR3: CASSYSGVDSYEQYF. CDR3 sequence (DNA): TGTGCCAGCAGTTACTCGGGAGTTGACTCCTACGAGCAGTACTTC.

CDR3 DNA sequence: TGTGCCAGCAGTGAAGCGATGAGGGGTAGTCAGTACTTC. Protein product: CASSEAMRGSQYF. The J gene is TRBJ2-7, the V gene TRBV6-1; D tentatively fits TRBD1 or TRBD2 (5 bases each). Germline CDR1 reads MNHNS; CDR2 reads SASEGT. The CDR3 is 13 amino acids. Trimming pared 0 bases from V and 10 bases from J, leaving 13 bases between.

The rearrangement joins TRBV10-2 to TRBJ2-7; TRBD2 is a possible D gene (6 bases). CDR1 is WSHSY, CDR2 SAAADI, per germline. The CDR3 loop spans 14 amino acids. The V and J ends lost 2 bases and 10 bases respectively, with 18 bases between them. CDR3 nucleotides: TGCGCCAGCAGTGAGCCGGGAGAAGGGCCCGCCCAGTACTTC. It translates to CASSEPGEGPAQYF.

The chain combines TRBV7-9 with TRBJ2-7; 8 nucleotides agree with TRBD2. CDR1 SEHNR and CDR2 FQNEAQ come from the germline V gene (reference sequence). The V segment lost 5 bases and the J segment 11 bases; nucleotides outside the gene matches: 11. The CDR3 spans 13 residues. The CDR3 nucleotides read TGTGCCAGCAGCCCCGCCGGGGGGGGCGGGAAGTACTTC. Translation gives CASSPAGGGGKYF.

This clone appeared a single time. The rearrangement uses TRBV5-1 and TRBJ2-3; TRBD2 aligns across 10 bases. Trimming removed 5 bases from V and 3 bases from J; junction bases left unmatched: 6. Germline CDR1 SGHRS, CDR2 YFSETQ. The CDR3 totals 15 residues. CDR3 coding DNA: TGCGCCAGCAGAGCGGGAGGGCCGTCGACAGATACGCAGTATTTT. This gives the protein CASRAGGPSTDTQYF. The whole variable domain, filled in from reference TRBV5-1 and TRBJ2-3, reads KAGVTQTPRYLIKTRGQQVTLSCSPISGHRSVSWYQQTPGQGLQFLFEYFSETQRNKGNFPGRFSGRQFSNSRSEMNVSTLELGDSALYLCASRAGGPSTDTQYFGPGTRLTVL.

The J gene is TRBJ2-1, the V gene TRBV27, with D possibly called TRBD1 or TRBD2 (5 bases each). Germline CDR1 MNHEY, CDR2 SMNVEV (reference sequence). This CDR3 is 13 amino acids long. The V end was cut by 6 bases, the J end by 12 bases, with 18 bases between. CDR3 DNA sequence: TGTGCCAGCAGCGCATCGAGGGGCCTGGGGCAGTTCTTC. It encodes CASSASRGLGQFF.

Remarks on this clone: This sample also contains other DNA sequences that code for the same CDR3. This chain uses TRBV7-9 with TRBJ1-6; TRBD1 aligns across 9 bases. V shed 4 bases and J 7 bases; nucleotides not matched to a gene: 5. The germline CDR1 and CDR2 sequences are SEHNR and FQNEAQ (reference sequence). This CDR3 is built from 15 residues. This CDR3 reads CASSSRQGVNSPLHF. The CDR3 DNA reads as TGTGCCAGCAGCTCCAGACAGGGGGTAAATTCACCCCTCCACTTT.

The gene calls are TRBV9 and TRBJ2-7; no clear D. The CDR3 sequence is 12 residues long. V was clipped by 4 bases and J by 5 bases, with 10 bases between them. The V gene's germline CDR1 is SGDLS and CDR2 YYNGEE. The CDR3 sequence: CASSSDIHEQYF. CDR3 DNA sequence: TGTGCCAGCAGCTCCGACATCCACGAGCAGTACTTC.

This rearrangement joins TRBV15 to TRBJ1-5; 7 nucleotides match TRBD1. Losses at the gene ends were 4 bases for V and 4 bases for J; bases not matched to a gene: 4. Germline V gene sequence: CDR1 LNHNV, CDR2 YYDKDF (reference sequence). This CDR3 is 14 amino acids long. The CDR3 protein is CATSNDRVNQPQHF. The CDR3 coding sequence is TGTGCCACCAGCAACGACAGGGTTAATCAGCCCCAGCATTTT.

V and J are TRBV4-3 and TRBJ2-3; D call uncertain. Germline values: CDR1 LGHNA, CDR2 YSLEER. This CDR3 spans 15 amino acids. Trimming removed 3 bases from V and 5 bases from J, with 15 bases in between. The CDR3 region is CASSQTPSPRDTQYF. The DNA for the CDR3 is TGCGCCAGCAGCCAGACCCCGTCTCCCAGAGATACGCAGTATTTT.

This chain uses TRBV29-1 with TRBJ1-3; D may be TRBD1 (5 bases). Germline V gives CDR1 SQVTM, CDR2 ANQGSEA. This CDR3 is built from 14 residues. V lost 6 bases, J lost 3 bases, and 15 bases lay in between. The CDR3 loop reads CSVIKDSLGNTIYF. CDR3 nucleotide sequence: TGCAGCGTCATAAAAGACAGTCTTGGAAACACCATATATTTT.

The rearrangement joins TRBV29-1 to TRBJ1-2; perhaps TRBD1 as D (6 bases). V dropped 4 bases and J dropped 4 bases, with 22 bases sitting between them. CDR1 is SQVTM, CDR2 ANQGSEA, per germline. The CDR3 covers 16 residues. In DNA form, the CDR3 reads TGCAGCGTTGGATCCGTTGGGGGCCTGTGGGGCTATGGCTACACCTTC. Translating it yields CSVGSVGGLWGYGYTF.

The chain has TRBV30 and TRBJ2-1; D uncertain. Trimming stripped 3 bases from V and 6 bases from J, with 12 bases between. This CDR3 has 13 residues. Germline V gene lookup returns CDR1 GTSNPN and CDR2 SVGIG (reference sequence). CDR3 nucleotides: TGTGCCTGGAGGCCAGACTCTACCAATGAGCAGTTCTTC. This codes for CAWRPDSTNEQFF.

The rearrangement uses TRBV27 and TRBJ1-4; no clear D. There are 14 residues in the CDR3. V lost 4 bases to trimming and J lost 10 bases, with 16 bases between them. Germline lookup yields CDR1 MNHEY and CDR2 SMNVEV (reference sequence). The CDR3 spells CASSSDARFGKLFF. CDR3 sequence (DNA): TGTGCCAGCAGTTCTGACGCCCGGTTCGGAAAACTGTTTTTT.

The J gene is TRBJ2-7, the V gene TRBV27, with D maybe TRBD1 (5 bases). CDR3 size: 12 residues. Germline CDR1 and CDR2: MNHEY and SMNVEV (reference sequence). Trimming stripped 3 bases from V and 9 bases from J, with 12 bases between. The CDR3 coding sequence is TGTGCCAGCAGTTTTAGGAACCAGGGGCAGTACTTC. This gives the protein CASSFRNQGQYF.

The chain links TRBV10-3 to TRBJ2-1, with 7 bases fitting TRBD2. This CDR3 is built from 13 residues. The germline V gene encodes CDR1 ENHRY and CDR2 SYGVKD. Losses at the gene ends were 10 bases for V and 6 bases for J; bases not matched to a gene: 9. Written as DNA, the CDR3 is TGTGCCACCACCTTGGGGAGGGCCAATGAGCAGTTCTTC. Translated: CATTLGRANEQFF.

This chain connects TRBV5-1 to TRBJ2-1; 12 nucleotides agree with TRBD1. The CDR3 spans 16 residues. Looked up from germline, CDR1 is SGHRS and CDR2 is YFSETQ. V gave up 0 bases and J gave up 9 bases; unmatched junction bases: 7. Here the CDR3 DNA reads TGCGCCAGCAGCTTGGATCCCGGGACAGGGGGCGGTGAGCAGTTCTTC. Its protein is CASSLDPGTGGGEQFF.